The entry below gives a single T cell receptor beta chain sequence along with its context. This clonotype has ten or more counts. No cognate antigen has been identified for it. Base quality data are lacking; no much larger clone is found one base away. Graves' hyperthyroidism was defined as stable when no progression to ophthalmopathy occurred over 18 months of follow-up. Hyperthyroidism patients were aged 18 to 65 years and newly diagnosed, with disease duration of less than 2 months. Exclusion was applied to patients with uncontrolled infections, other autoimmune diseases, pregnancy or lactation. Diagnoses were established on the basis of clinical symptoms, serum thyroxine and TRAb, thyroid ultrasound, and orbital computed tomography. Ficoll-Paque density gradient centrifugation was used to isolate PBMCs from around 9.1 ml of fresh peripheral blood. Total RNA was extracted with Trizol reagent, and quality was checked on an Agilent 2100 Bioanalyzer.

The data stem from a study of T cells in Graves' hyperthyroidism and ophthalmopathy (dated by TCRdb to about 2019). Study-wide context: Peripheral blood was collected at initial diagnosis, before any treatment. Thyroid tissue and blood T-cell repertoires from about six Graves' hyperthyroidism patients were also compared in the study. After sampling, hyperthyroidism patients received methimazole starting at 30 mg daily, and ophthalmopathy patients received high-dose intravenous methylprednisolone. The roughly 90 discovery patients were divided at random into training and test sets in a 7:3 ratio. According to the paper, TCR Vbeta CDR3 sequencing was carried out on around 140 peripheral blood samples, which came from fewer than 50 ophthalmopathy, 75 to 80 hyperthyroidism and roughly 17 progressor patients. To identify distinguishing TCR V-J signatures, a discovery cohort of around 100 patients was used, comprising 43 with Graves' ophthalmopathy and under 60 with stable Graves' hyperthyroidism. An independent validation cohort of around 19 hyperthyroidism patients and 17 patients who later progressed to ophthalmopathy tested prospective prediction of ophthalmopathy. Results the study describes overall, beyond this receptor: In validation, the model predicted progression to ophthalmopathy with 60% to 71% sensitivity and approximately 72% specificity, a median of approximately 6.5 months before onset. No statistical method was used to fix the sample size in advance, and group allocation was not hidden from the investigators. Blood samples also contained most of the expanded thyroid clonotypes (frequency above 0.001), which suggests that blood repertoires may reflect thyroid immune responses. A model built on a 13 V-J signature distinguished ophthalmopathy from stable hyperthyroidism, reaching 85% to 90% sensitivity and 81.08% specificity in cross-validation and 80%/75% in testing.

The germline V gene (reference sequence) specifies LGHDT as CDR1 and YNNKEL as CDR2. V is clipped by 0 bases and J by 6 bases, and the sequence between their germline boundaries is 6 bases long. From its cysteine to its phenylalanine, the CDR3 spans 12 amino acids. The DNA shown is the 36-base CDR3, in frame from base 1. TCR beta CDR3 regions were amplified from RNA transcripts. The TCR CDR3 was subjected to a first round of RT-PCR using the HTBI primer set and the Qiagen OneStep RT-PCR kit. Libraries were constructed in a second round of multiplex PCR, after which size selection and purification were carried out. Libraries were sequenced paired-end with 100 bp reads on an Illumina HiSeq2000. Per the source publication's procedure: Raw data were processed with SOAPnuke, discarding reads with adapters, uncalled bases, mean Phred below 15, or no exact constant-primer or identifier match. COPE v1.2.5 was used to merge high-quality paired reads, and clonotypes were defined as unique nucleotide sequences. MiTCR v1.1 was used to align clonotypes to the IMGT TRBV, TRBD and TRBJ reference segments. Analysis was restricted to V-J combinations with a frequency above 0.0001, which covered roughly 99% of repertoires. A TCS score was defined as the ratio of F50 (clonal expansion) to E x V (chaos), with BLOSUM62-based TCRdist applied between CDR3 peptides within each V-J. Welch's t-statistics and random forest reduced approximately 520 V-J features to 10 to 15, which were used in a naive Bayes classifier (R e1071). TCRdb reworked the public reads: Q25 trimming with fastp, MiXCR clone assembly, productive beta chains retained. Every distinct CDR3 protein forms one entry, paired with its most common genes and DNA. In this record, the V and J calls reflect TCRdb's handling and not the investigators' own analysis. The sample profile shows about 510,000 distinct CDR3 sequences; 12% to 15% of them were found once. Over 11% of the sample lies in the top ten.

The sequence derives from a woman between 35 and 50 years old with Graves' hyperthyroidism. The rearrangement combines TRBV3-1 with TRBJ2-7, with no confident D gene call. The source material was blood. The CDR3 corresponds to CASSQDMAEQYF. The bases are TGTGCCAGCAGCCAAGATATGGCCGAGCAGTACTTC.